Each of the 22 T cell receptor beta chains below was sequenced from the same sample in a study of blood T cell repertoires in COVID-19. Assay: immunoSEQ multiplex PCR; the TCRdb copy retains only in-frame clones and omits some. The sample shows approximately 280,000 clones, around 90% of them seen only once. The specimen was peripheral blood. Source of these receptors: a woman aged 25 to 39 with COVID-19, enrolled during active disease.

The chain combines TRBV5-1 with TRBJ1-6; TRBD1 agrees at 9 bases. This CDR3 is built from 15 residues. V shed 0 bases and J 7 bases; nucleotides not matched to a gene: 2. CDR1 is SGHRS, CDR2 YFSETQ, per germline. CDR3 in DNA: TGCGCCAGCAGCTTGGATGGACAGGGGAATTCACCCCTCCACTTT. Encoded protein: CASSLDGQGNSPLHF.

The gene calls are TRBV5-1 and TRBJ2-7, with TRBD1 matching 8 bases. This CDR3 has 14 residues. The V gene's germline CDR1 is SGHRS and CDR2 YFSETQ. V dropped 4 bases and J dropped 4; count of bases not matched to a gene: 7. CDR3: CASSPRTGNYEQYF. The CDR3, as DNA: TGCGCCAGCAGCCCCCGGACAGGGAATTACGAGCAGTACTTC.

This clone was seen only once. V gene TRBV18 combines with J gene TRBJ2-7, with 8 nucleotides matching TRBD2. V shed 2 bases, J shed 0 bases, and the junction held 3 bases outside the gene matches. There are 15 residues in the CDR3. Germline lookup yields CDR1 KGHSH and CDR2 LQKENI. The CDR3 DNA is TGTGCCAGCTCACCAGAGCGGGGGAGCTCCTACGAGCAGTACTTC. Translated, it gives CASSPERGSSYEQYF.

The chain links TRBV24-1 to TRBJ2-7, with 11 positions matching TRBD1. The ends lost 7 bases at V and 5 bases at J; junction bases unmatched: 9. Per germline, CDR1 KGHDR and CDR2 SFDVKD. This CDR3 is built from 15 residues. CDR3 DNA: TGTGCCACCAGCTCAGCGGACAGGGGGCGCGACGAGCAGTACTTC. It encodes CATSSADRGRDEQYF.

This chain joins TRBV15 and TRBJ2-1; weak D call: TRBD1 (7 bases). V was trimmed by 3 bases and J by 5 bases, leaving 20 bases between them. The CDR3 runs 17 residues. CDR1 LNHNV and CDR2 YYDKDF come from the germline V gene (reference sequence). The CDR3 sequence is CATSSPQGGKLDNEQFF. The CDR3 region has the DNA TGTGCCACCAGCAGCCCCCAGGGGGGAAAATTGGACAATGAGCAGTTCTTC.

This chain connects TRBV5-6 to TRBJ1-2, with 7 nucleotides matching TRBD1. The J segment lost 6 bases and the V segment lost 3 bases, leaving 5 bases of the junction unmatched. The CDR3 loop spans 13 amino acids. The V gene's germline CDR1 is SGHDT and CDR2 YYEEEE. The CDR3 DNA sequence: TGTGCCAGCAGCTACGACAGGGCCAATGGCTACACCTTC. Amino acid sequence: CASSYDRANGYTF.

The V and J genes are TRBV5-4 and TRBJ2-2; D possibly corresponds to TRBD1 (5 bases). The CDR3 has 12 amino acids. V lost 0 bases and J 9 bases, leaving 6 bases between the germline ends. Germline CDR1 SGHNT, CDR2 YYREEE (reference sequence). For the CDR3, the DNA is TGTGCCAGCAGCTTGGGGGGCCGGGAGCTGTTTTTT. It translates to CASSLGGRELFF.

The chain has TRBV6-5 and TRBJ1-2, with D possibly matching TRBD1 (5 bases). The CDR3 contains 14 residues. Per germline, CDR1 MNHEY and CDR2 SVGAGI. The V gene lost 6 bases and the J gene lost 0 bases, with 11 bases spanning the gap. CDR3 region: CASSPGGANYGYTF. The CDR3 DNA is TGTGCCAGCAGCCCCGGGGGAGCTAACTATGGCTACACCTTC.

V is TRBV24-1 and J is TRBJ1-5, with D perhaps TRBD1 (5 bases). Germline CDR1 is KGHDR and CDR2 is SFDVKD. Trimming stripped 2 bases from V and 7 bases from J, with 5 bases between. The CDR3 runs to 12 residues. The DNA for the CDR3 is TGTGCCACCAGTGATTCAGGGCAGCCCCAGCATTTT. The encoded protein is CATSDSGQPQHF.

The V gene is TRBV5-6, the J gene TRBJ2-7; 11 nucleotides match TRBD2. CDR3 length equals 17 residues. The junction had 13 bases not matched to a gene; V was cut back by 4 bases and J by 4 bases. From germline, CDR1 is SGHDT and CDR2 YYEEEE. DNA for the CDR3: TGTGCCAGCAGCCTTCCGGGACTAGCGGACTCTAGGTACGAGCAGTACTTC. Encoded protein: CASSLPGLADSRYEQYF. Combining the CDR3 with reference TRBV5-6 and TRBJ2-7 gives the whole variable domain DAGVTQSPTHLIKTRGQQVTLRCSPKSGHDTVSWYQQALGQGPQFIFQYYEEEERQRGNFPDRFSGHQFPNYSSELNVNALLLGDSALYLCASSLPGLADSRYEQYFGPGTRLTVT.

V usage is TRBV28 and J usage is TRBJ2-1, with D unclear. The V and J ends lost 7 bases and 6 bases respectively, with 7 bases between them. This CDR3 has 11 amino acids. The V gene's germline CDR1 is MDHEN and CDR2 SYDVKM. DNA for the CDR3: TGTGCCAGCACCCTTCTCAATGAGCAGTTCTTC. It codes for CASTLLNEQFF.

The chain joins TRBV7-2 to TRBJ1-1, with TRBD1 as a possible D gene (6 bases). V was pared by 3 bases and J by 5 bases, with 13 bases between. Germline V gene lookup returns CDR1 SGHTA and CDR2 FQGNSA. The CDR3 contains 14 residues. The CDR3 region has the DNA TGTGCCAGCAGCTTGTATGACAGGTCGACTGAAGCTTTCTTT. It translates to CASSLYDRSTEAFF.

This clone appeared a single time. The genes are TRBV30 and TRBJ1-2; 7 nucleotides agree with TRBD1. CDR3 length equals 12 residues. In germline, CDR1 is GTSNPN, CDR2 SVGIG (reference sequence). V shed 5 bases, J shed 5 bases, and the junction held 5 bases outside the gene matches. CDR3 DNA: TGTGCCTGGGCGACAGGGAGTTATGGCTACACCTTC. This gives the protein CAWATGSYGYTF.

V usage is TRBV5-6 and J usage is TRBJ2-5; TRBD2 aligns across 7 bases. The CDR3 loop spans 13 amino acids. Germline V CDR1 and CDR2: SGHDT, YYEEEE. The V and J ends lost 4 bases and 4 bases, in that order; junction bases with no gene match: 4. The CDR3 here is CASSLASGETQYF. The DNA of the CDR3 is TGTGCCAGCAGCCTAGCTAGCGGAGAGACCCAGTACTTC.

J is TRBJ2-5 and V is TRBV27; D may be TRBD1 (5 bases). Trimming took 5 bases from V and 7 from J, leaving 11 bases between them. The germline V gene has CDR1 MNHEY and CDR2 SMNVEV (reference sequence). This CDR3 is 12 amino acids long. The CDR3 spells CASSPPQGTQYF. The CDR3 region has the DNA TGTGCCAGCAGTCCCCCCCAGGGGACCCAGTACTTC.

This clone occurred a few times. The rearrangement uses TRBV11-2 and TRBJ2-7; possibly TRBD2 for D (5 bases). Trimming shortened V by 5 bases and J by 1 base, and 15 bases separated the two germline ends. The CDR3 spans 15 residues. CDR1 is SGHAT, CDR2 FQNNGV, per germline. Here the CDR3 DNA reads TGTGCCAGCAGCCGCCTGGTTAGCGCTTCCTACGAGCAGTACTTC. As protein: CASSRLVSASYEQYF.

The chain recombines TRBV25-1 with TRBJ2-4; 7 positions match TRBD1. CDR3 length: 16 amino acids. The V and J ends lost 4 bases and 5 bases, in that order; junction bases with no gene match: 11. CDR1 is MGHDK and CDR2 is SYGVNS in the germline V gene. Written as DNA, the CDR3 is TGTGCCAGCAGTGCCTGGGACAGCTCTGTCCAAAACATTCAGTACTTC. The encoded protein is CASSAWDSSVQNIQYF.

V is TRBV2 and J is TRBJ1-2; perhaps TRBD1 as D (5 bases). The CDR3 extends over 14 amino acids. The germline V gene encodes CDR1 SNHLY and CDR2 FYNNEI. V dropped 6 bases and J dropped 2 bases, with 13 bases sitting between them. The CDR3 DNA reads as TGTGCCAGCAGCCCTGTGGACACCAACTATGGCTACACCTTC. Its protein is CASSPVDTNYGYTF.

The chain uses TRBV28 and TRBJ2-2; TRBD1 agrees at 7 bases. J was trimmed by 0 bases and V by 7 bases; bases with no gene match: 8. Per the germline V gene, CDR1 is MDHEN and CDR2 is SYDVKM. This CDR3 is 16 amino acids long. CDR3 protein: CASKNRGHANTGELFF. The CDR3 DNA reads as TGTGCCAGCAAAAATAGGGGGCACGCGAACACCGGGGAGCTGTTTTTT.

This clone was observed a single time. The chain recombines TRBV10-1 with TRBJ2-5; no reliable D call. Between the trimmed V and J ends, which lost 4 bases and 0 bases, there was a span of 9 bases. Per germline, CDR1 WNHNN and CDR2 SYGVQD (reference sequence). CDR3 length: 14 amino acids. The CDR3 region is CASSAGSNQETQYF. Here the CDR3 DNA reads TGCGCCAGCAGTGCGGGTTCAAACCAAGAGACCCAGTACTTC.

This chain connects TRBV3-1 (or the pseudogene TRBV3-2) to TRBJ1-5; D not certain. Germline-derived CDR1 and CDR2 are LGHDT and YNNKEL (reference sequence). CDR3 length: 15 amino acids. V lost 0 bases and J lost 3, with 9 bases in between. CDR3 sequence: CASSQDPTNNQPQHF. The DNA of the CDR3 is TGTGCCAGCAGCCAAGACCCTACCAACAATCAGCCCCAGCATTTT.

V is TRBV3-1 (or the pseudogene TRBV3-2) and J is TRBJ1-5; D uncertain. V lost 1 base and J lost 1, with 5 bases in between. CDR1 and CDR2 from the germline V gene are LGHDT and YNNKEL (reference sequence). This CDR3 comprises 14 residues. As DNA, the CDR3 is TGTGCCAGCAGCCAAGTGGGCAGCAATCAGCCCCAGCATTTT. Amino acid sequence: CASSQVGSNQPQHF.